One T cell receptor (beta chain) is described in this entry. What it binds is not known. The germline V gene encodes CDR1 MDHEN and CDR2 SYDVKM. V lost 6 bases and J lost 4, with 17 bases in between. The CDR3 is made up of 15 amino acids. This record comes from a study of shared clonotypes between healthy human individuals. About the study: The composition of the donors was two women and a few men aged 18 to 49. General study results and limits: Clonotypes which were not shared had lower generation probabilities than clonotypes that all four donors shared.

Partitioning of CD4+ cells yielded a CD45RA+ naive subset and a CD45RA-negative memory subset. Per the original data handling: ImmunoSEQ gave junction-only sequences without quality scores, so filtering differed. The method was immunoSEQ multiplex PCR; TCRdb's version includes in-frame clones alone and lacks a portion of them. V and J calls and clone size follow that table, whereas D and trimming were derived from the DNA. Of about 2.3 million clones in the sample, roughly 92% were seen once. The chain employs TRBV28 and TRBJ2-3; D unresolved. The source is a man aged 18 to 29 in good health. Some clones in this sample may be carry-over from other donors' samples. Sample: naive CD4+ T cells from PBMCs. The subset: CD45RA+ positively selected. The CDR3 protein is CASRLGSLIADTQYF. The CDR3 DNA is TGTGCCAGCAGATTGGGTTCCCTCATTGCAGATACGCAGTATTTT.